The clone carrying this TCR beta chain has at least ten counts. What it binds is not known. Germline loops: CDR1 LNHDA, CDR2 SQIVND (reference sequence). This CDR3 is built from 15 residues. Germline trimming cut 6 bases from V and 4 bases from J; bases unmatched to any gene: 0. TCRdb itself ran the 5' RACE reads through MiXCR, one entry per CDR3 protein. This sample has over 35,000 distinct CDR3 sequences, with 2% to 3% found just once. The entry originates in a study of neurological immune-mediated disorders. General study points: Subjects shared no identical expanded-clone CDR3 amino acid sequences, suggesting private TCR-beta repertoires in all groups.

This clonotype originated in a man aged 45-65 years with multiple sclerosis. Sequenced material: PBMCs. The chain links TRBV19 to TRBJ2-2; 15 bases agree with TRBD2. The CDR3 protein is CASRGLAGGTGELFF. The CDR3 nucleotides read TGTGCCAGTAGGGGACTAGCGGGGGGCACCGGGGAGCTGTTTTTT.